The clone carrying this T cell receptor beta chain was observed a single time. The data were taken from a study of blood T cell repertoires in COVID-19. V was pared by 8 bases and J by 4 bases, with 14 bases between. From germline, CDR1 is SNHLY and CDR2 FYNNEI. This CDR3 region has 14 residues. Method: immunoSEQ multiplex PCR; TCRdb's copy keeps in-frame clones and lacks some. This sample has hundreds of thousands of clones; about 93% occur once, and the top ten carry under 3.5%. The receptor was derived from a young woman who had recovered from COVID-19. Input material: peripheral blood. V and J are TRBV2 and TRBJ2-2; D possibly corresponds to TRBD2 (6 bases). The CDR3 nucleotides read TGTGCCAGCGGAGTCCGGGAGCTCACCGGGGAGCTGTTTTTT. It specifies CASGVRELTGELFF.